This T cell receptor beta chain came from a study of blood T cells in healthy people across ages. Trimming took 2 bases from V and 5 from J, leaving 11 bases between them. CDR3 size: 14 residues. In germline, CDR1 is SGHTA, CDR2 FQGNSA. Next came a second PCR, run for 7 to 11 cycles, which used a sample-barcoded 5' primer along with a J-beta primer mix. TCRdb fed the 5' RACE reads into MiXCR, producing one record per CDR3 protein. The sample includes hundreds of thousands of distinct CDR3 sequences, about a quarter of them seen just once. Points on this clonotype: Its antigen is not identified.

Study-level results: Higher naive T cell percentage went strongly together with higher TCR beta diversity.

Separately, the same data were catalogued under a study of T cells of mothers and their children.

Sequenced sample: blood. This rearrangement joins TRBV7-2 to TRBJ2-3; a possible D gene is TRBD1 (5 bases). This TCR was recovered from a boy under 18 in good health. In DNA form, the CDR3 reads TGTGCCAGCAGCTTATCCAGGGTCAGAGATACGCAGTATTTT. Its translation: CASSLSRVRDTQYF.